Presented here are 5 T cell receptor beta chains from one specimen sequenced in a study of blood T cell repertoires in COVID-19. Profiled with immunoSEQ multiplex PCR; TCRdb holds only in-frame clones, not every one. Of roughly 150,000 clones in the sample, 87% were seen once. Specimen: peripheral blood. Receptors were obtained from a human donor in a cohort sampled during active COVID-19.

The CDR3 spells CASSPGPPAGGYNEQFF. The CDR3, as DNA: TGTGCCAGCTCACCAGGGCCCCCAGCGGGAGGGTACAATGAGCAGTTCTTC. The rearrangement uses TRBV18 and TRBJ2-1, with 10 bases lining up with TRBD2. J lost 4 bases, V lost 2 bases, and 8 bases had no gene match. Germline values: CDR1 KGHSH, CDR2 LQKENI. This CDR3 is built from 17 residues.

The CDR3 DNA reads TGCGCCAGCAGCCAAGAGACAGGGCCCTATAATTCACCCCTCCACTTT. It translates to CASSQETGPYNSPLHF. This chain uses TRBV4-3 with TRBJ1-6; 7 bases match TRBD1. Germline CDR1 is LGHNA and CDR2 is YSLEER. The trim removed 0 bases at V and 2 bases at J, leaving 1 base unmatched. The CDR3 length is 16 residues.

V and J are TRBV7-9 and TRBJ1-2; no clear D gene. The V gene lost 5 bases and the J gene lost 7 bases, with 11 bases spanning the gap. CDR1 and CDR2 from the germline V gene are SEHNR and FQNEAQ (reference sequence). The CDR3 runs 12 residues. CDR3 residues: CASSLEGSGYTF. The CDR3 DNA follows: TGTGCCAGCAGCCTCGAGGGTAGTGGCTACACCTTC. The whole variable domain, remainder taken from reference TRBV7-9 and TRBJ1-2, is DTGVSQNPRHKITKRGQNVTFRCDPISEHNRLYWYRQTLGQGPEFLTYFQNEAQLEKSRLLSDRFSAERPKGSFSTLEIQRTEQGDSAMYLCASSLEGSGYTFGSGTRLTVV.

This clone was recorded once. This chain connects TRBV4-3 to TRBJ2-3, with TRBD2 matching over 13 bases. J was trimmed by 4 bases and V by 2 bases; bases with no gene match: 3. This CDR3 comprises 16 residues. Germline CDR1 reads LGHNA; CDR2 reads YSLEER. The CDR3 DNA reads TGCGCCAGCAGCCAAACTAGCGGGGGGGCCCCAGATACGCAGTATTTT. Protein product: CASSQTSGGAPDTQYF.

The V gene is TRBV6-4, the J gene TRBJ2-1; TRBD2 agrees at 11 bases. The length of the CDR3 is 15 residues. V gave up 7 bases and J gave up 10 bases; unmatched junction bases: 12. Germline V gives CDR1 MRHNA, CDR2 SNTAGT. CDR3 sequence reads: CASKGVAGGPQEQFF. The CDR3, as DNA: TGTGCCAGCAAGGGTGTAGCGGGAGGGCCACAGGAGCAGTTCTTC.